Listed below are T cell receptor beta chains from one sample, sequenced in a study of T-cell reconstitution after alpha-beta-depleted transplantation in children. One entry per CDR3 protein, called by TCRdb with MiXCR from the PCR reads. Here the sample spans under 75,000 distinct CDR3 sequences, about 11% being singletons. Sequences were derived from PBMCs, sampled before TCRalphabeta/CD19-depleted stem cell transplant. The receptors originated from a boy aged 5 to 17 with acute myeloid leukemia, due to receive a stem cell transplant. CDR3s include the opening cysteine and the closing phenylalanine or tryptophan. The D gene is left open where the match is weak. Clone size is shown for a subset of rows, as once, few, many or a class of expanded clone.

D: TRBD1; J: TRBJ1-1; V: TRBV2; size: many; DNA: TGTGCCAGCAGAGTCGACAGGGGTAGAGGCATGAACACTGAAGCTTTCTTT; CDR3: CASRVDRGRGMNTEAFF
D: NA; J: TRBJ1-2; V: TRBV2; size: NA; DNA: TGTGCCAGCAGGGACCCCACAAACAGGGTCCCGGAGGAAGGCTACACCTTC; CDR3: CASRDPTNRVPEEGYTF
D: NA; J: TRBJ2-1; V: TRBV29-1; size: many; DNA: TGCAGCGTTGAAGTAGGAGGTAGCTCCTACAATGAGCAGTTCTTC; CDR3: CSVEVGGSSYNEQFF
D: TRBD2; J: TRBJ2-5; V: TRBV3-1; size: few; DNA: TGTGCCAGCAGCCAGACTAGCGGCCAAGAGACCCAGTACTTC; CDR3: CASSQTSGQETQYF
D: TRBD2; J: TRBJ2-1; V: TRBV5-1; size: many; DNA: TGCGCCAGCAGCTTGGTGGGAGCGGGGGTCAACAATGAGCAGTTCTTC; CDR3: CASSLVGAGVNNEQFF
D: NA; J: TRBJ1-2; V: TRBV12-3/TRBV12-4; size: many; DNA: TGTGCCAGCAGTCCGTTGGGCCGGGTTAAGTATGGCTACACCTTC; CDR3: CASSPLGRVKYGYTF
D: NA; J: TRBJ1-1; V: TRBV7-6; size: many; DNA: TGTGCCAGCAGCCCGACGGGGTACACTGAAGCTTTCTTT; CDR3: CASSPTGYTEAFF
D: NA; J: TRBJ2-1; V: TRBV2; size: NA; DNA: TGTGCCAGTAGCGGTTGGGAGCAGTTCTTC; CDR3: CASSGWEQFF
D: TRBD1; J: TRBJ1-5; V: TRBV4-2; size: NA; DNA: TGTGCCAGCAGCCGAGACCTCTGGGACAGGGATAGCAATCAGCCCCAGCATTTT; CDR3: CASSRDLWDRDSNQPQHF
D: TRBD2; J: TRBJ2-3; V: TRBV10-2; size: many; DNA: TGCGCCAGCAGTGAGACTAGCGGGGGGGTTAGCACAGATACGCAGTATTTT; CDR3: CASSETSGGVSTDTQYF
D: NA; J: TRBJ1-1; V: TRBV11-3; size: few; DNA: TGTGCCAGCAGCTCTTTCTACAGACCCACTGAAGCTTTCTTT; CDR3: CASSSFYRPTEAFF
D: NA; J: TRBJ2-4; V: TRBV28; size: many; DNA: TGTGCCACCTTTAAAAGGGGATCGAAAAACATTCAGTACTTC; CDR3: CATFKRGSKNIQYF
D: NA; J: TRBJ2-5; V: TRBV10-3; size: NA; DNA: TGTGCCGCCGCGGGCCCCAAAGAGACCCAGTACTTC; CDR3: CAAAGPKETQYF
D: NA; J: TRBJ1-3; V: TRBV5-1; size: many; DNA: TGCGCCAGCAGCGAGAGCTGGGGGGAAGGTGCTGGAAACACCATATATTTT; CDR3: CASSESWGEGAGNTIYF
D: TRBD1; J: TRBJ2-1; V: TRBV15; size: NA; DNA: TGTGCCACCAGCAGAGATTTACTGGCAGGGGGAAAGGATGAGCAGTTCTTC; CDR3: CATSRDLLAGGKDEQFF
D: NA; J: TRBJ1-1; V: TRBV28; size: NA; DNA: TGTGCCAGCAGTTTTAATTATAAGAACACTGAAGCTTTCTTT; CDR3: CASSFNYKNTEAFF
D: TRBD1; J: TRBJ1-5; V: TRBV20-1; size: NA; DNA: TGCAGTGCTTTAGGACAGGGTCGAGATCAGCCCCAGCATTTT; CDR3: CSALGQGRDQPQHF
D: NA; J: TRBJ2-2; V: TRBV9; size: many; DNA: TGTGCCAGCAGCGTAGTCAGGGAAGGGACCGGGGAGCTGTTTTTT; CDR3: CASSVVREGTGELFF
D: NA; J: TRBJ2-5; V: TRBV7-6; size: many; DNA: TGTGCCAGCAGCTCTATGCCGGGGACCCAGTACTTC; CDR3: CASSSMPGTQYF
D: NA; J: TRBJ2-7; V: TRBV6-5; size: many; DNA: TGTGCCAGCAGTACCCCCGCCGAGCAGTACTTC; CDR3: CASSTPAEQYF
D: NA; J: TRBJ2-5; V: TRBV12-3/TRBV12-4; size: many; DNA: TGTGCCAGCAGTTATGGGGCAGGGACCTTTCAAGAGACCCAGTACTTC; CDR3: CASSYGAGTFQETQYF
D: NA; J: TRBJ2-2; V: TRBV11-3; size: NA; DNA: TGTGCCAGCAGCTTGGGTACCGGGGAGCCGTTTTTT; CDR3: CASSLGTGEPFF
D: NA; J: TRBJ1-2; V: TRBV27; size: many; DNA: TGTGCCAGCAGTTTATCGCGCGCCGGGGTTGGTTCTGGCTACACCTTC; CDR3: CASSLSRAGVGSGYTF
D: TRBD1; J: TRBJ1-2; V: TRBV9; size: many; DNA: TGTGCCAGCAGCGAGGGACAGGGCGTGTTGGGCTACACCTTC; CDR3: CASSEGQGVLGYTF
D: TRBD2; J: TRBJ2-7; V: TRBV20-1; size: many; DNA: TGCAGTGTTCGGCTAGCGGGAGGCGAGCAGTACTTC; CDR3: CSVRLAGGEQYF
D: TRBD2; J: TRBJ2-1; V: TRBV7-9; size: many; DNA: TGTGCCAGCAGCTTAGGTGTAGCGGGGGGGCCTAACGATGAGCAGTTCTTC; CDR3: CASSLGVAGGPNDEQFF
D: TRBD2; J: TRBJ2-3; V: TRBV12-3/TRBV12-4; size: many; DNA: TGTGCCAGCAGTCACCGCTCAGCGGGGGGGCGGGATACGCAGTATTTT; CDR3: CASSHRSAGGRDTQYF
D: TRBD2; J: TRBJ2-1; V: TRBV28; size: many; DNA: TGTGCCAGCAGTTTACACGGCGGGGGATCCTACAATGAGCAGTTCTTC; CDR3: CASSLHGGGSYNEQFF
D: NA; J: TRBJ2-1; V: TRBV11-2; size: many; DNA: TGTGCCAGCAGCTTAGTCTTGTCCAGGGGGGCCGACAATGAGCAGTTCTTC; CDR3: CASSLVLSRGADNEQFF
D: NA; J: TRBJ2-1; V: TRBV5-8; size: many; DNA: TGTGCCAGCAGCTTGGCCCCTCGGGTTTACACTGAGCAGTTCTTC; CDR3: CASSLAPRVYTEQFF
D: NA; J: TRBJ1-2; V: TRBV4-1; size: many; DNA: TGCGCCAGCAGTCCTTTGACGGGTGGCTACACCTTC; CDR3: CASSPLTGGYTF
D: NA; J: TRBJ2-1; V: TRBV12-3/TRBV12-4; size: many; DNA: TGTGCCAGCAAACGACAGACCAGCTCCTACAATGAGCAGTTCTTC; CDR3: CASKRQTSSYNEQFF
D: NA; J: TRBJ2-1; V: TRBV27; size: many; DNA: TGTGCCAGCAGTTCTCGGAGGGGGGAGTCCCGCTACAATGAGCAGTTCTTC; CDR3: CASSSRRGESRYNEQFF
D: TRBD1; J: TRBJ2-1; V: TRBV4-1; size: many; DNA: TGCGCCAGCAGCCAAGTAGGGACAGGGGTTCGAGAGCAGTTCTTC; CDR3: CASSQVGTGVREQFF
D: TRBD2; J: TRBJ2-3; V: TRBV12-3/TRBV12-4; size: many; DNA: TGTGCCAGCAGCTACAAAGCGGGGGGGGGCACAGATACGCAGTATTTT; CDR3: CASSYKAGGGTDTQYF
D: NA; J: TRBJ1-5; V: TRBV20-1; size: few; DNA: TGCAGTGCCCAAAAGAAGGGCCCGTGGAGTCAGCCCCAGCATTTT; CDR3: CSAQKKGPWSQPQHF
D: NA; J: TRBJ2-7; V: TRBV7-6; size: many; DNA: TGTAGTTCGGGGCGGGGCGACTCCTACGAGCAGTACTTC; CDR3: CSSGRGDSYEQYF
D: NA; J: TRBJ1-3; V: TRBV25-1; size: many; DNA: TGTGCCAGCAGTGAATCCGCAGGCTTCTCTGGAAACACCATATATTTT; CDR3: CASSESAGFSGNTIYF
D: NA; J: TRBJ1-1; V: TRBV12-3/TRBV12-4; size: many; DNA: TGTGCCAGCAGTCGACAGAGAGGTACTGAAGCTTTCTTT; CDR3: CASSRQRGTEAFF
D: NA; J: TRBJ2-3; V: TRBV7-2; size: many; DNA: TGTGCGAGCGAGTCTAGCACAGATACGCAGTATTTT; CDR3: CASESSTDTQYF
D: TRBD1; J: TRBJ1-3; V: TRBV29-1; size: few; DNA: TGCAGCGTCTGGACAGGGTCATTGGACACCATATATTTT; CDR3: CSVWTGSLDTIYF
D: TRBD1; J: TRBJ1-5; V: TRBV19; size: few; DNA: TGTGCCAGTCGTACGGGAGATAGGGGGCGAGGACAGCCCCAGCATTTT; CDR3: CASRTGDRGRGQPQHF
D: NA; J: TRBJ2-3; V: TRBV7-9; size: many; DNA: TGTGCCAGCGGAAGAGCTAGCACAGATACGCAGTATTTT; CDR3: CASGRASTDTQYF
D: TRBD2; J: TRBJ2-7; V: TRBV10-3; size: few; DNA: TGTGCCATCAGTGAGCTAGCGGGAGGTGGCTACGAGCAGTACTTC; CDR3: CAISELAGGGYEQYF
D: TRBD2; J: TRBJ2-5; V: TRBV11-2; size: many; DNA: TGTGCCAGCAGCCCCCGACTAGCGGGGGGCGTCGAGACCCAGTACTTC; CDR3: CASSPRLAGGVETQYF
D: NA; J: TRBJ1-5; V: TRBV20-1; size: many; DNA: TGCAGTGCTAGTTTCGGTCAGCCCCAGCATTTT; CDR3: CSASFGQPQHF
D: NA; J: TRBJ2-3; V: TRBV20-1; size: many; DNA: TGCAGTGGCGTTTACAGGGATTCCACAGATACGCAGTATTTT; CDR3: CSGVYRDSTDTQYF
D: TRBD1; J: TRBJ2-1; V: TRBV12-3/TRBV12-4; size: many; DNA: TGTGCCAGCAGTTTCAGACAGGGGGGTAATGAGCAGTTCTTC; CDR3: CASSFRQGGNEQFF
D: NA; J: TRBJ2-2; V: TRBV24-1; size: many; DNA: TGTGCCACCAGTGATCCCCTTCGAGGTATCGGGGAGCTGTTTTTT; CDR3: CATSDPLRGIGELFF
D: NA; J: TRBJ2-1; V: TRBV5-1; size: many; DNA: TGCGCCAGCAGCCCCACATTGGACACTCCGGGTAGCTACAATGAGCAGTTCTTC; CDR3: CASSPTLDTPGSYNEQFF
D: NA; J: TRBJ1-6; V: TRBV5-1; size: many; DNA: TGCGCCAGCAGCTTGAATACGGGACCGAATTCACCCCTCCACTTT; CDR3: CASSLNTGPNSPLHF
D: TRBD2; J: TRBJ2-5; V: TRBV9; size: many; DNA: TGTGCCAGCAGCGTAGGTTCCAGCGGGGGGGCGCAAGAGACCCAGTACTTC; CDR3: CASSVGSSGGAQETQYF
D: NA; J: TRBJ2-3; V: TRBV5-4; size: NA; DNA: TGTGCCAGCAGCTTGGGTGGGACGGGCTTCACAGATACGCAGTATTTT; CDR3: CASSLGGTGFTDTQYF
D: NA; J: TRBJ1-2; V: TRBV12-3/TRBV12-4; size: many; DNA: TGTGCCAGCAGTTTACTCAGAGACTATGGCTACACCTTC; CDR3: CASSLLRDYGYTF
D: NA; J: TRBJ1-4; V: TRBV24-1; size: many; DNA: TGTGCCACCAGTGACGGTGGGATGGGCGGAAAACTGTTTTTT; CDR3: CATSDGGMGGKLFF
D: NA; J: TRBJ2-7; V: TRBV30; size: NA; DNA: TGTGCCTGGAGTATAAATAACTTAAGCGGGTCTACCCCTTACGAGCAGTACTTC; CDR3: CAWSINNLSGSTPYEQYF
D: NA; J: TRBJ2-3; V: TRBV2; size: many; DNA: TGTGCCAGCAGGGGGTTAGCAGATACGCAGTATTTT; CDR3: CASRGLADTQYF
D: NA; J: TRBJ2-5; V: TRBV11-2; size: NA; DNA: TGTGCCAGCAGCTTAGGTTCGCAGCCTCAAGAGACCCAGTACTTC; CDR3: CASSLGSQPQETQYF